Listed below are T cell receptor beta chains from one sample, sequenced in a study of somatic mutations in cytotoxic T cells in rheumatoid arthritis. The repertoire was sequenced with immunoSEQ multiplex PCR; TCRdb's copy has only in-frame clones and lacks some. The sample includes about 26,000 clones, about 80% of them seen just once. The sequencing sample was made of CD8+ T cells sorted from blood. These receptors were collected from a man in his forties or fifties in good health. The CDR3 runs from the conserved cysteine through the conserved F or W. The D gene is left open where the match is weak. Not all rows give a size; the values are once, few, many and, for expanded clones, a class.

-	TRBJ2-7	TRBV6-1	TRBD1	CASSDRTGTHDEQYF	TGTGCCAGCAGTGATCGGACAGGGACGCACGACGAGCAGTACTTC
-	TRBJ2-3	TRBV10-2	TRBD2	CASSLREGSSTDTQYF	TGCGCCAGCAGTTTGCGGGAGGGTTCTAGCACAGATACGCAGTATTTT
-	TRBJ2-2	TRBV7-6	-	CASSLEADTGELFF	TGTGCCAGCAGCTTAGAGGCAGACACCGGGGAGCTGTTTTTT
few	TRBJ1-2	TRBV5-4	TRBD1	CASSLVSGQNYGYTF	TGTGCCAGCAGCTTGGTATCGGGACAGAACTATGGCTACACCTTC
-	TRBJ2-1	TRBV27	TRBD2	CASSSPGLEQFF	TGTGCCAGCAGTTCACCGGGACTAGAGCAGTTCTTC
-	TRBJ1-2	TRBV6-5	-	CASSYTGLDGYTF	TGTGCCAGCAGTTACACAGGGCTGGATGGCTACACCTTC
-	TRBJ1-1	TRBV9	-	CASSVSQMNTEAFF	TGTGCCAGCAGCGTATCACAAATGAACACTGAAGCTTTCTTT
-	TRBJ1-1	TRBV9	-	CASSVVSTEAFF	TGTGCCAGCAGCGTAGTCAGTACTGAAGCTTTCTTT
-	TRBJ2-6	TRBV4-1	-	CASSQSTGANVLTF	TGCGCCAGCAGCCAATCGACGGGGGCCAACGTCCTGACTTTC
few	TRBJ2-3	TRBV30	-	CAWGGGTDTQYF	TGTGCCTGGGGGGGAGGCACAGATACGCAGTATTTT
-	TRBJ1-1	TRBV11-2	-	CASSPGREFGTEAFF	TGTGCCAGCAGCCCAGGGCGAGAGTTTGGCACTGAAGCTTTCTTT
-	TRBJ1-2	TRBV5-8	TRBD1	CASSFRTGDVSANYGYTF	TGTGCCAGCAGCTTCAGGACAGGGGATGTTTCAGCTAACTATGGCTACACCTTC
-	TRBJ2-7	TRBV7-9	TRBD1	CASSLDRTYEQYF	TGTGCCAGCAGCTTGGACAGGACATACGAGCAGTACTTC
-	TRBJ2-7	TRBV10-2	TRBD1	CASLPRDRPAGHTEQYF	TGCGCCAGCCTCCCTCGGGACAGGCCGGCCGGCCATACGGAGCAGTACTTC
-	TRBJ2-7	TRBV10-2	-	CASSSGALDEQYF	TGCGCCAGCAGCTCCGGGGCCTTGGACGAGCAGTACTTC
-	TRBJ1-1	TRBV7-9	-	CASSFSGVEAFF	TGTGCCAGCAGCTTCTCGGGGGTAGAAGCTTTCTTT
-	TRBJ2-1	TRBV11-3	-	CASSLDFRVSSYNEQFF	TGTGCCAGCAGCTTAGATTTCAGAGTGTCCTCCTACAATGAGCAGTTCTTC
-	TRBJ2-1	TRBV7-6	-	CASSLRGTEQFF	TGTGCCAGCAGCTTACGGGGGACTGAGCAGTTCTTC
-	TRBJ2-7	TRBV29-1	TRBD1	CSVWGTGGRGYEQYF	TGCAGCGTGTGGGGGACAGGAGGGAGAGGCTACGAGCAGTACTTC
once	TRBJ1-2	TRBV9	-	CASSVVETNGYTF	TGTGCCAGCAGCGTAGTGGAGACAAATGGCTACACCTTC
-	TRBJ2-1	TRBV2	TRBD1	CASIGAGTGEQFF	TGTGCCAGCATTGGCGCAGGGACAGGTGAGCAGTTCTTC
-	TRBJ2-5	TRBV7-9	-	CASSLRDSRQETQYF	TGTGCCAGCAGCTTGCGGGACAGCAGACAAGAGACCCAGTACTTC
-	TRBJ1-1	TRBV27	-	CASRLNTEAFF	TGTGCCAGCAGATTGAACACTGAAGCTTTCTTT
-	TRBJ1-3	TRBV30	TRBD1	CALTGGLAGNTIYF	TGTGCCCTTACAGGGGGCTTGGCTGGAAACACCATATATTTT
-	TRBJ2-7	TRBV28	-	CASSLSAGRSYEQYF	TGTGCCAGCAGTTTGTCGGCAGGGAGGTCCTACGAGCAGTACTTC
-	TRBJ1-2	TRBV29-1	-	CSVDYHLSQGMNGYTF	TGCAGCGTTGATTACCACCTTTCCCAGGGTATGAATGGCTACACCTTC
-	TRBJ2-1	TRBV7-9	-	CASSGGQTIYNEQFF	TGTGCCAGCTCGGGGGGACAGACTATCTACAATGAGCAGTTCTTC
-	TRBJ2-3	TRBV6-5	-	CASSYFAGTDTQYF	TGTGCCAGCAGTTACTTTGCGGGGACAGATACGCAGTATTTT
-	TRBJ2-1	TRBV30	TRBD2	CAWSISGQPYNEQFF	TGTGCCTGGAGTATTAGCGGGCAACCCTACAATGAGCAGTTCTTC
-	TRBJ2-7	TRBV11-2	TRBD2	CASSLGRSSGNEQYF	TGTGCCAGCAGCTTAGGCAGGTCTAGCGGGAACGAGCAGTACTTC
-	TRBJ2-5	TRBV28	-	CASRSYQGFQETQYF	TGTGCCAGCAGGTCCTATCAAGGATTCCAAGAGACCCAGTACTTC
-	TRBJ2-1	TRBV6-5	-	CASSSTGSLYNEQFF	TGTGCCAGCAGTTCAACAGGGTCGCTCTACAATGAGCAGTTCTTC
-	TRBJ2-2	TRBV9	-	CASSHSPGRDTGELFF	TGTGCCAGCAGCCACTCTCCGGGACGAGACACCGGGGAGCTGTTTTTT
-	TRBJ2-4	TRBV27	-	CASRLGGATKNIQYF	TGTGCCAGCCGGCTTGGAGGGGCGACCAAAAACATTCAGTACTTC
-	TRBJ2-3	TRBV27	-	CASSPKSGYGDTQYF	TGTGCCAGCAGTCCGAAGTCAGGGTACGGAGATACGCAGTATTTT
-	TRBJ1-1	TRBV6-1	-	CASSEEGIGEAFF	TGTGCCAGCAGTGAGGAGGGGATTGGTGAAGCTTTCTTT
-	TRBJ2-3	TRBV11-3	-	CASSLSRSQRVDTQYF	TGTGCCAGCAGCTTATCCCGGTCCCAAAGGGTCGATACGCAGTATTTT
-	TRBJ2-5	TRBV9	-	CAGSQGQKETQYF	TGTGCCGGCAGCCAGGGACAAAAAGAGACCCAGTACTTC
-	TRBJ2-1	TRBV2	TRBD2	CASSEASPAGEANEQFF	TGTGCCAGCAGTGAAGCGTCCCCAGCGGGAGAGGCCAATGAGCAGTTCTTC
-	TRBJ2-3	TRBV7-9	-	CASSLEDYTDTQYF	TGTGCCAGCAGCTTAGAGGACTACACAGATACGCAGTATTTT
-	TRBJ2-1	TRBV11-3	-	CASSFTSGRRDEQFF	TGTGCCAGCAGCTTCACTTCCGGGCGTCGGGACGAGCAGTTCTTC
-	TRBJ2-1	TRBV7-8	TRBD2	CASSSLAGEYNEQFF	TGTGCCAGCAGTTCTCTAGCGGGCGAATACAATGAGCAGTTCTTC
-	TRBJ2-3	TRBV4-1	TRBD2	CASSQVLSGGSTDTQYF	TGCGCCAGCAGCCAAGTATTATCGGGAGGGAGCACAGATACGCAGTATTTT
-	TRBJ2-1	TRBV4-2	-	CASSQGLAREQFF	TGTGCCAGCAGCCAAGGGCTAGCCCGTGAGCAGTTCTTC
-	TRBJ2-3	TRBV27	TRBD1	CASSLWGTGGSTDTQYF	TGTGCCAGCAGTTTATGGGGGACAGGGGGAAGCACAGATACGCAGTATTTT
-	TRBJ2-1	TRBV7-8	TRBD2	CASLRNSGSYNEQFF	TGTGCCAGTCTACGAAATAGCGGGAGTTACAATGAGCAGTTCTTC
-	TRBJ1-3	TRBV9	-	CASSVGRTASGNTIYF	TGTGCCAGCAGCGTAGGGCGCACCGCCTCTGGAAACACCATATATTTT
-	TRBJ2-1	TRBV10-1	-	CASSEKDMKQFF	TGCGCCAGCAGTGAAAAGGACATGAAGCAGTTCTTC
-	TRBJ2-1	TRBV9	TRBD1	CASSVAVRGTGVNEQFF	TGTGCCAGCAGCGTAGCAGTGAGGGGGACAGGGGTTAATGAGCAGTTCTTC
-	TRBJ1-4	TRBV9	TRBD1	CASSVGGGRFEKLFF	TGTGCCAGCAGCGTAGGAGGGGGCAGGTTTGAAAAACTGTTTTTT
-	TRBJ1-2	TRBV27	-	CASRPGRQSYGYTF	TGTGCCAGCAGACCTGGCCGACAGTCCTATGGCTACACCTTC
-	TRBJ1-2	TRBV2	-	CAGGPGLSGYTF	TGTGCAGGGGGACCGGGACTTTCGGGCTACACCTTC
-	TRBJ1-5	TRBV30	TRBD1	CAWSLWTGANQPQHF	TGTGCCTGGAGTCTCTGGACAGGGGCAAATCAGCCCCAGCATTTT
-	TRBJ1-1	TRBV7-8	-	CASSPLGTEAFF	TGTGCCAGCAGCCCCCTGGGGACTGAAGCTTTCTTT
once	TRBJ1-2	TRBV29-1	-	CSVEDQRGRRNGYTF	TGCAGCGTTGAAGATCAGAGAGGGCGCCGGAATGGCTACACCTTC